Listed below are T cell receptor beta chains from one sample, sequenced in a study of T cells in localized non-small cell lung cancer. Using immunoSEQ multiplex PCR, the repertoire was profiled, and TCRdb retains in-frame clones only, with some absent. The data show around 92,000 clones, around 90% seen once. This specimen consisted of PBMCs, obtained before any cancer treatment. The source is a woman aged 40-69 years with stage II squamous cell lung carcinoma. Both conserved end residues are part of each CDR3. A D gene is named only where the DNA matches it firmly. Clone size is given for some rows only: seen once, a few or many times, or a class if the clone is expanded.

j_gene: TRBJ1-1; v_gene: TRBV27; abundance: -; d_gene: -; CDR3nt: TGTGCCAGCAGACCTTATCCTTTAGGGGCCCCGACGGATGTTAAAGCTTTCTTT; CDR3aa: CASRPYPLGAPTDVKAFF
j_gene: TRBJ2-3; v_gene: TRBV29-1; abundance: -; d_gene: -; CDR3nt: TGCAGCGTGACCGGCGTATCTAGCACAGATACGCAGTATTTT; CDR3aa: CSVTGVSSTDTQYF
j_gene: TRBJ2-2; v_gene: TRBV27; abundance: once; d_gene: TRBD1; CDR3nt: TGTGCCAGCACCCGGGACAGAAGCACCGGGGAGCTGTTTTTT; CDR3aa: CASTRDRSTGELFF
j_gene: TRBJ1-2; v_gene: TRBV6-6; abundance: -; d_gene: -; CDR3nt: TGTGCCAGCAGTGAGACGGGGGGAGCTAACTATGGCTACACCTTC; CDR3aa: CASSETGGANYGYTF
j_gene: TRBJ2-3; v_gene: TRBV6-5; abundance: -; d_gene: -; CDR3nt: TGTGCCACTAGACTGGATTCGGATACGCAGTATTTT; CDR3aa: CATRLDSDTQYF
j_gene: TRBJ2-1; v_gene: TRBV6-6; abundance: -; d_gene: -; CDR3nt: TGTGCCAGCAGTTTCAACAGGGACAATGAGCAGTTCTTC; CDR3aa: CASSFNRDNEQFF
j_gene: TRBJ2-1; v_gene: TRBV2; abundance: -; d_gene: -; CDR3nt: TGTGCCAGCAGTGAATTGGGGGAATGGAGGAATGAGCAGTTCTTC; CDR3aa: CASSELGEWRNEQFF
j_gene: TRBJ1-2; v_gene: TRBV15; abundance: few; d_gene: TRBD1; CDR3nt: TGTGCCACCAGCAGACCCGGGACAGGGAACCATGGCTACACCTTC; CDR3aa: CATSRPGTGNHGYTF
j_gene: TRBJ1-1; v_gene: TRBV4-2; abundance: few; d_gene: TRBD1; CDR3nt: TGTGCCAGCAGCCGGGACAGGATGAACACTGAAGCTTTCTTT; CDR3aa: CASSRDRMNTEAFF
j_gene: TRBJ2-7; v_gene: TRBV14; abundance: -; d_gene: TRBD2; CDR3nt: TGTGCCAGCAGCCAATTCGACGAATCCCAGGGGACTAGCGGGTTTAGCTCCTACGAGCAGTACTTC; CDR3aa: CASSQFDESQGTSGFSSYEQYF
j_gene: TRBJ1-2; v_gene: TRBV5-4; abundance: -; d_gene: TRBD1; CDR3nt: TGTGCCAGCAGCTCCGCCGGGACAGGGAGTTTCTATGGCTACACCTTC; CDR3aa: CASSSAGTGSFYGYTF
j_gene: TRBJ2-1; v_gene: TRBV5-6; abundance: -; d_gene: TRBD1; CDR3nt: TGTGCCAGCAGCTTTTTAGCCGTGGGCAGGGGGTACAATGAGCAGTTCTTC; CDR3aa: CASSFLAVGRGYNEQFF
j_gene: TRBJ1-1; v_gene: TRBV4-2; abundance: -; d_gene: -; CDR3nt: TGTGCCAGCAGCCAAAGGGACACTGAAGCTTTCTTT; CDR3aa: CASSQRDTEAFF
j_gene: TRBJ1-3; v_gene: TRBV7-9; abundance: -; d_gene: -; CDR3nt: TGTGCCAGCAGCTTATTTACTCGCTCTGGAAACACCATATATTTT; CDR3aa: CASSLFTRSGNTIYF
j_gene: TRBJ2-7; v_gene: TRBV6-1; abundance: few; d_gene: TRBD1; CDR3nt: TGTGCCAGCACTCGAACGGACAGGGGCTCCTACGAGCAGTACTTC; CDR3aa: CASTRTDRGSYEQYF
j_gene: TRBJ2-7; v_gene: TRBV7-8; abundance: -; d_gene: -; CDR3nt: TGTGCCAGCAGCGCAGACTTGGGCGAATACGAGCAGTACTTC; CDR3aa: CASSADLGEYEQYF